These 21 T cell receptor beta chains originate from one sample sequenced in a study of T-cell memory formation after mild COVID-19 (dated by TCRdb to the early 2020s). Receptor libraries were prepared by 5' RACE. Instrument used: Illumina NovaSeq 6000. TCRdb itself trimmed the public reads at Q25 with fastp, ran MiXCR and retained productive beta chains. Identical CDR3 proteins give one entry, which carries the most common genes and DNA. The sample table contains 400,000 to 500,000 distinct CDR3 sequences; only one count was recorded for 24% of them. The ten largest clones take up 7.5% to 10% of the sample. The sample consisted of PBMCs or a T cell subset sorted from them (not recorded which). The receptors originated from an adult woman who had mild COVID-19 (a few samples of this study predate the infection). The sample titles of this study are shuffled in the database, so cell type and time point are left out; the donor was told from shared clones.

This clonotype appeared a few times. The rearrangement uses TRBV11-2 and TRBJ1-4; D uncertain. V was clipped by 2 bases and J by 3 bases, with 10 bases between them. Germline CDR1 reads SGHAT; CDR2 reads FQNNGV. The CDR3 has 15 residues. CDR3 in DNA: TGTGCCAGCAGCTTATCGGGGTTCGCTAATGAAAAACTGTTTTTT. Protein sequence: CASSLSGFANEKLFF.

The chain recombines TRBV7-9 with TRBJ1-5; D is ambiguous. The CDR3 length is 14 residues. Per the germline V gene, CDR1 is SEHNR and CDR2 is FQNEAQ (reference sequence). Trimming removed 5 bases from V and 11 bases from J, with 19 bases in between. CDR3 DNA sequence: TGTGCCAGCAGCACGGACGGCAGCCCCAGCTCCCAGCATTTT. Protein sequence: CASSTDGSPSSQHF. The complete variable domain, with remaining parts taken from reference TRBV7-9 and TRBJ1-5, reads DTGVSQNPRHKITKRGQNVTFRCDPISEHNRLYWYRQTLGQGPEFLTYFQNEAQLEKSRLLSDRFSAERPKGSFSTLEIQRTEQGDSAMYLCASSTDGSPSSQHFGDGTRLSIL.

The chain is built from TRBV6-6 and TRBJ2-3; D might be TRBD2 (5 bases). CDR3 length equals 14 residues. Trimming shortened V by 8 bases and J by 1 base, and 13 bases separated the two germline ends. The germline CDR1 and CDR2 sequences are MNHNY and SVGAGI (reference sequence). Written as DNA, the CDR3 is TGTGCCAGCGAGGCGGCGGGTGGCACAGATACGCAGTATTTT. It translates to CASEAAGGTDTQYF.

This clonotype has just a few counts. V and J are TRBV5-1 and TRBJ2-7; TRBD1 might be the D (6 bases). V lost 4 bases and J lost 3, with 17 bases in between. The CDR3 covers 15 residues. In germline, CDR1 is SGHRS, CDR2 YFSETQ. The CDR3 nucleotides read TGCGCCAGCAGCCCAGGCAGGGGCCTAAGCTACGAGCAGTACTTC. It yields the protein CASSPGRGLSYEQYF.

The chain recombines TRBV18 with TRBJ1-5; no clear D gene. The ends were cut back, 2 bases at V and 0 bases at J, with 11 bases in the middle. Germline CDR1 and CDR2: KGHSH and LQKENI. The CDR3 contains 16 residues. CDR3 sequence (DNA): TGTGCCAGCTCACCAGAGGTCCAGTATAGCAATCAGCCCCAGCATTTT. This codes for CASSPEVQYSNQPQHF.

The rearrangement uses TRBV5-1 and TRBJ1-1; D is undetermined. The V gene lost 0 bases and the J gene lost 6 bases, with 9 bases spanning the gap. This CDR3 spans 13 amino acids. Germline values: CDR1 SGHRS, CDR2 YFSETQ. The CDR3: CASSLAASPEAFF. The CDR3 DNA follows: TGCGCCAGCAGCTTGGCCGCATCTCCTGAAGCTTTCTTT.

The rearrangement links TRBV6-5 to TRBJ1-3; a weak D match, TRBD1 (6 bases). Trimming cost V 6 bases and J 0 bases, with 12 bases left between them. Germline values: CDR1 MNHEY, CDR2 SVGAGI. This CDR3 is built from 15 residues. DNA for the CDR3: TGTGCCAGCAGCCACCAGACAGGCTCTGGAAACACCATATATTTT. Translating gives CASSHQTGSGNTIYF.

This clonotype was counted a few times. The rearrangement uses TRBV12-3 or TRBV12-4 and TRBJ2-1, with D possibly matching TRBD2 (5 bases). This CDR3 contains 16 residues. Trimming stripped 5 bases from V and 0 bases from J, with 14 bases between. The CDR3 DNA sequence: TGTGCCAGCAGTACTTTCGGACTCGACTCCTACAATGAGCAGTTCTTC. Its protein is CASSTFGLDSYNEQFF.

The chain combines TRBV12-3 or TRBV12-4 with TRBJ2-3; the match to TRBD2 covers 12 bases. V trimming: 2 bases; J trimming: 3 bases; junction bases outside the gene matches: 6. The CDR3 runs 17 residues. CDR3 amino acids: CASSLSSGGAATDTQYF. CDR3 DNA: TGTGCCAGCAGTTTATCTAGCGGGGGGGCGGCGACAGATACGCAGTATTTT.

There are a few counts of this clonotype. The rearrangement links TRBV19 to TRBJ1-1; 7 positions agree with TRBD1. The J segment lost 0 bases and the V segment lost 1 base, leaving 8 bases of the junction unmatched. Germline lookup yields CDR1 LNHDA and CDR2 SQIVND (reference sequence). The CDR3 extends over 17 amino acids. CDR3 sequence reads: CASSIGTGKGLNTEAFF. The CDR3 DNA sequence: TGTGCCAGTAGTATAGGGACAGGAAAAGGGTTGAACACTGAAGCTTTCTTT.

The V and J genes are TRBV5-1 and TRBJ1-4; D remains unclear. Germline V gives CDR1 SGHRS, CDR2 YFSETQ. This CDR3 region has 19 residues. The V and J ends lost 3 bases and 0 bases respectively, with 21 bases between them. The CDR3 DNA is TGCGCCAGCAGCTCCGGCGGAGATGCCGTCGCAGCAACTAATGAAAAACTGTTTTTT. Residues: CASSSGGDAVAATNEKLFF.

The chain carries TRBV7-2 and TRBJ1-1, with a possible D match to TRBD1 (5 bases). Germline V gene data show CDR1 as SGHTA and CDR2 as FQGNSA. V lost 5 bases, J lost 0 bases, and 13 bases lay in between. CDR3 length: 15 amino acids. In nucleotides, the CDR3 is TGTGCCAGCAGCCCCCGGACAATGATGAACACTGAAGCTTTCTTT. Encoded protein: CASSPRTMMNTEAFF.

The CDR3 DNA follows: TGTGCCAGCTCACCCCGACGGGTTGGAAATGAAAAACTGTTTTTT. Its translation: CASSPRRVGNEKLFF. The rearrangement links TRBV18 to TRBJ1-4, with D uncertain. V was shortened by 3 bases and J by 5 bases, with 13 bases between the two germline ends. Germline CDR1 KGHSH, CDR2 LQKENI. The CDR3 covers 15 residues.

The rearrangement joins TRBV11-2 to TRBJ2-2, with 9 bases that match TRBD2. Germline V gene sequence: CDR1 SGHAT, CDR2 FQNNGV. The CDR3 loop spans 15 amino acids. V was clipped by 5 bases and J by 2 bases; unmatched bases: 3. CDR3 in amino acids: CASSLGTSNTGELFF. The CDR3 DNA reads TGTGCCAGCAGCCTGGGGACTAGCAACACCGGGGAGCTGTTTTTT.

V usage is TRBV25-1 and J usage is TRBJ2-6, with unresolved D. Germline values: CDR1 MGHDK, CDR2 SYGVNS. This CDR3 has 13 residues. Deletions cut 5 bases from V and 3 bases from J, with 5 bases between. The CDR3, as DNA: TGTGCCAGCAGTTGGAGTGGGGCCAACGTCCTGACTTTC. Protein sequence: CASSWSGANVLTF.

A few counts support this clonotype. The chain uses TRBV7-2 and TRBJ1-1, with D perhaps matching TRBD1 (6 bases). The CDR3 spans 15 residues. With 2 bases removed from V and 2 bases from J, the gap between germline ends came to 12 bases. CDR1 is SGHTA and CDR2 is FQGNSA in the germline V gene. CDR3 DNA sequence: TGTGCCAGCAGCTTACCGGGACATTTAAACACTGAAGCTTTCTTT. The encoded protein is CASSLPGHLNTEAFF.

This clonotype was seen only a few times. This chain joins TRBV12-3 or TRBV12-4 and TRBJ2-5, with no clear D. Trimming removed 5 bases at V and 5 bases at J, with 12 bases between. The CDR3 spans 13 residues. CDR3 sequence: CASSPTWWETQYF. CDR3 coding DNA: TGTGCCAGCAGTCCCACGTGGTGGGAGACCCAGTACTTC.

A few counts support this clonotype. The chain has TRBV29-1 and TRBJ2-5; D gene ambiguous. CDR1 and CDR2 from the germline V gene are SQVTM and ANQGSEA. V was clipped by 3 bases and J by 5 bases, with 10 bases between them. This CDR3 region has 12 residues. The CDR3 bases are TGCAGCGTTGAGTCGCCCTCGGAGACCCAGTACTTC. Translating it yields CSVESPSETQYF.

The count of this clonotype is one. The chain is built from TRBV2 and TRBJ1-1; D not resolved. Germline V gene sequence: CDR1 SNHLY, CDR2 FYNNEI. V was clipped by 2 bases and J by 1 base, with 11 bases between them. The CDR3 sequence is 15 residues long. The CDR3, as DNA: TGTGCCAGCAGTGAACATGGAAAGCCGAACACTGAAGCTTTCTTT. Protein sequence: CASSEHGKPNTEAFF.

The J gene is TRBJ2-3, the V gene TRBV6-1; no reliable D call. With 1 base removed from V and 6 bases from J, the gap between germline ends came to 11 bases. Germline V CDR1 and CDR2: MNHNS, SASEGT. The CDR3 is 14 residues long. This CDR3 is CASSEVLGLDTQYF. The DNA of the CDR3 is TGTGCCAGCAGTGAAGTCTTGGGATTGGATACGCAGTATTTT.

The CDR3 region is CASSLVSGAVPGYGYTF. The CDR3 DNA reads TGTGCCAGCAGCTTAGTATCCGGCGCAGTGCCTGGCTATGGCTACACCTTC. The genes are TRBV7-9 and TRBJ1-2; D gene uncertain. V was pared by 1 base and J by 4 bases, with 19 bases between. From germline, CDR1 is SEHNR and CDR2 FQNEAQ (reference sequence). The length of the CDR3 is 17 residues.